The T cell receptor (beta chain) described here comes from a study of cytomegalovirus exposure and HLA in healthy donors. Study-level background: Most genotyped donors, approximately 81% of 300 to 400, had Caucasian-associated genetic ancestry.

The germline V and J ends were trimmed by 0 bases and 6 bases, with 17 bases remaining between them. This CDR3 spans 16 amino acids. Germline CDR1 and CDR2: LGHNA and YNFKEQ. Study conclusions and caveats: Serostatus for CMV was the only available immune exposure information.

As to this clone: The antigen remains unidentified.

PCR involved 60 Vbeta and 13 Jbeta primers. This table comes from immunoSEQ multiplex PCR, and its TCRdb copy is limited to in-frame clones, with some not included. The sample yields some 60,000 clones, 65% to 85% seen once. The sequence was obtained from a male donor in good health and CMV-seronegative. Sequenced material: PBMCs. The chain employs TRBV4-2 and TRBJ2-5, with a tentative D call TRBD2 (7 bases). Here the CDR3 DNA reads TGTGCCAGCAGCCAAGATGGGGGGGGGCGGTTCAAGACCCAGTACTTC. Translated: CASSQDGGGRFKTQYF.